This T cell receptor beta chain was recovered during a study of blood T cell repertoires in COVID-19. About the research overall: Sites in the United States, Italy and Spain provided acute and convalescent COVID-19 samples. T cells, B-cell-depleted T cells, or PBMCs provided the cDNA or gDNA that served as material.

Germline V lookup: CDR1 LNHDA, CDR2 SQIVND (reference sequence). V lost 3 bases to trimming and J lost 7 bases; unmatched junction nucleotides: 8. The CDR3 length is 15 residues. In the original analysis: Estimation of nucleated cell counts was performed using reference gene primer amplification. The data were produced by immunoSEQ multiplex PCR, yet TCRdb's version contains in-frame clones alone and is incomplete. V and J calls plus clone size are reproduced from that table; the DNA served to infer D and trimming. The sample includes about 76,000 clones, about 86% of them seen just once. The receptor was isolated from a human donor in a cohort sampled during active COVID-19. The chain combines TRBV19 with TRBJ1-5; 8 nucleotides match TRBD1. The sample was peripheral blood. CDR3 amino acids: CASSIPGDRTQPQHF. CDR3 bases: TGTGCCAGTAGTATTCCGGGGGACAGGACCCAGCCCCAGCATTTT.